This T cell receptor (beta chain) was recovered during a study of blood T cell repertoires in COVID-19. The CDR3 spans 15 residues. Trimming pared 3 bases from V and 8 bases from J, leaving 16 bases between. The germline CDR1 and CDR2 sequences are LNHDA and SQIVND (reference sequence). The protocol was immunoSEQ multiplex PCR, while the TCRdb copy is restricted to in-frame clones and leaves out a portion. The table records under 200,000 clones, more than 60% of them present only once. This receptor was identified in a man aged 65 to 85 with acute or convalescent COVID-19. The sequencing sample was made of peripheral blood. This chain uses TRBV19 with TRBJ1-4; possible D gene TRBD1, 6 bases. The CDR3 protein is CASSIRLGDREKLFF. In DNA, the CDR3 is TGTGCCAGTAGTATTCGATTGGGAGACAGGGAAAAACTGTTTTTT.